A single sample is the source of the 21 T cell receptor beta chains below, sequenced in a study of immune characteristics of hereditary and idiopathic chronic pancreatitis. The pancreas tissue came from patients undergoing total pancreatectomy with islet autotransplantation. Profiling relied on immunoSEQ multiplex PCR, and the TCRdb table lists in-frame clones only, not all of them. This repertoire shows about 6,000 clones, around 75% found once; its top ten account for less than 9.5%. Source material: pancreas tissue with hereditary chronic pancreatitis. Source of these receptors: a human donor with chronic pancreatitis.

The V call is TRBV20-1, the J call TRBJ2-3; a weak D match, TRBD1 (5 bases). Germline loops: CDR1 DFQATT, CDR2 SNEGSKA (reference sequence). The CDR3 length is 11 residues. CDR3 DNA sequence: TGCAGCGGACAAGTCGGGGATACGCAGTATTTT. Protein product: CSGQVGDTQYF.

The chain has TRBV5-1 and TRBJ2-1, with 10 bases matching TRBD2. The germline V gene has CDR1 SGHRS and CDR2 YFSETQ. The CDR3 spans 15 residues. The trim removed 5 bases at V and 0 bases at J, leaving 2 bases unmatched. The CDR3 DNA follows: TGCGCCAGCAGTAGCGGGGGGCTCTCCTACAATGAGCAGTTCTTC. This codes for CASSSGGLSYNEQFF.

V is TRBV4-1 and J is TRBJ2-7; possibly TRBD2 for D (7 bases). The length of the CDR3 is 15 residues. Trimming shortened V by 3 bases and J by 6 bases, and 18 bases separated the two germline ends. Germline V gives CDR1 MGHRA, CDR2 YSYEKL. Here the CDR3 reads CASSQLQGGGGEQYV. The CDR3 DNA reads as TGCGCCAGCAGCCAGCTGCAAGGGGGGGGCGGCGAGCAGTACGTC.

This rearrangement joins TRBV6-6 to TRBJ2-3, with 10 bases aligning to TRBD2. The trim removed 6 bases at V and 0 bases at J, leaving 6 bases unmatched. There are 16 residues in the CDR3. The germline gives CDR1 MNHNY, CDR2 SVGAGI (reference sequence). Here the CDR3 reads CASSRSAGGSTDTQYF. In nucleotides, the CDR3 is TGTGCCAGCAGCCGCTCAGCGGGGGGGAGCACAGATACGCAGTATTTT.

The rearrangement joins TRBV4-3 to TRBJ1-6, with unresolved D. The CDR3 consists of 16 residues. Trimming stripped 4 bases from V and 0 bases from J, with 10 bases between. Germline values: CDR1 LGHNA, CDR2 YSLEER. As DNA, the CDR3 is TGCGCCAGCAGCCGTTTACAAGACTCCTATAATTCACCCCTCCACTTT. Amino acid sequence: CASSRLQDSYNSPLHF.

The chain employs TRBV10-3 and TRBJ1-5; D remains unclear. The CDR3 consists of 12 residues. Germline loops: CDR1 ENHRY, CDR2 SYGVKD. The V and J ends lost 3 bases and 4 bases respectively, with 4 bases between them. The DNA for the CDR3 is TGTGCCATCAGTGACAGTAATCAGCCCCAGCATTTT. It codes for CAISDSNQPQHF.

The rearrangement joins TRBV3-1 (or the pseudogene TRBV3-2) to TRBJ1-2; D gene uncertain. The germline CDR1 and CDR2 sequences are LGHDT and YNNKEL (reference sequence). The V end was cut by 0 bases, the J end by 2 bases, with 7 bases between. The CDR3 totals 14 residues. The CDR3 sequence is CASSQDGQNYGYTF. The CDR3 DNA reads as TGTGCCAGCAGCCAAGACGGGCAGAACTATGGCTACACCTTC.

V gene TRBV5-5 combines with J gene TRBJ2-5; D remains unclear. This CDR3 region has 13 residues. CDR1 is SGHKS, CDR2 YYEKEE, per germline (reference sequence). V lost 0 bases and J 5 bases, leaving 8 bases between the germline ends. This CDR3 reads CASSLAAMETQYF. CDR3 nucleotide sequence: TGTGCCAGCAGCTTGGCGGCAATGGAGACCCAGTACTTC.

V is TRBV25-1 and J is TRBJ2-2; 9 bases line up with TRBD1. The CDR3 runs 14 residues. CDR1 MGHDK and CDR2 SYGVNS come from the germline V gene. Trimming cost V 4 bases and J 3 bases; bases outside gene matches: 0. This chain's CDR3 is CASSGTGDTGELFF. As DNA, the CDR3 is TGTGCCAGCAGTGGGACAGGGGACACCGGGGAGCTGTTTTTT. The entire variable domain, with the rest obtained from reference TRBV25-1 and TRBJ2-2, is as follows: EADIYQTPRYLVIGTGKKITLECSQTMGHDKMYWYQQDPGMELHLIHYSYGVNSTEKGDLSSESTVSRIRTEHFPLTLESARPSHTSQYLCASSGTGDTGELFFGEGSRLTVL.

The V call is TRBV6-6, the J call TRBJ2-1; TRBD1 aligns across 8 bases. The CDR3 is 16 amino acids. Germline V gene sequence: CDR1 MNHNY, CDR2 SVGAGI (reference sequence). The V segment lost 7 bases and the J segment 4 bases; nucleotides outside the gene matches: 12. CDR3 DNA sequence: TGTGCCAGCATTAACAACAGGGGGTCCATATACAATGAGCAGTTCTTC. Protein product: CASINNRGSIYNEQFF.

The chain has TRBV6-5 and TRBJ2-5; 7 bases fit TRBD2. Losses at the gene ends were 6 bases for V and 4 bases for J; bases not matched to a gene: 5. There are 13 residues in the CDR3. Germline V gene data show CDR1 as MNHEY and CDR2 as SVGAGI. CDR3 in amino acids: CASRYTGGETQYF. DNA for the CDR3: TGTGCCAGCAGGTACACGGGGGGAGAGACCCAGTACTTC.

The chain has TRBV6-5 and TRBJ2-1, with 12 bases identical to TRBD1. The CDR3 is made up of 13 amino acids. With 5 bases clipped from V and 8 bases from J, the junction kept 1 base outside the gene matches. In germline, CDR1 is MNHEY, CDR2 SVGAGI. The CDR3 sequence is CASSRDRGHEQFF. The CDR3 DNA reads as TGTGCCAGCAGTCGGGACAGGGGGCATGAGCAGTTCTTC.

V gene TRBV5-8 combines with J gene TRBJ2-5, with TRBD1 as a possible D gene (5 bases). The CDR3 covers 13 residues. Trimming cost V 1 base and J 7 bases, with 11 bases left between them. Germline V CDR1 and CDR2: SGHTS, YDEGEE. The DNA for the CDR3 is TGTGCCAGCAGCTTGCCGAACCAGGGGACCCAGTACTTC. This translates into CASSLPNQGTQYF.

Regarding this clone: This sample includes further DNA sequences coding for the same CDR3. V gene TRBV6-5 combines with J gene TRBJ2-1, with 7 bases that match TRBD1. V was pared by 0 bases and J by 8 bases, with 1 base of the junction left unmatched. Per germline, CDR1 MNHEY and CDR2 SVGAGI. The CDR3 is 13 residues long. The CDR3 bases are TGTGCCAGCAGTTACTCGAGGGGGCATGAGCAGTTCTTC. This codes for CASSYSRGHEQFF.

The genes are TRBV5-4 and TRBJ1-2, with D maybe TRBD1 (5 bases). Between the trimmed V and J ends, which lost 0 bases and 3 bases, there was a span of 12 bases. CDR1 and CDR2 from the germline V gene are SGHNT and YYREEE (reference sequence). CDR3 size: 15 residues. CDR3 sequence reads: CASSLAGGGYYGYTF. As DNA, the CDR3 is TGTGCCAGCAGCTTGGCCGGGGGGGGGTACTATGGCTACACCTTC.

The chain links TRBV14 to TRBJ1-1; D is undetermined. The germline V gene has CDR1 SGHDN and CDR2 FVKESK. The CDR3 consists of 15 residues. Trimming took off 5 bases at V and 4 bases at J, with 17 bases between the two ends. In nucleotides, the CDR3 is TGTGCCAGCAGCGCCCGGGTGGGAAGAGTCACTGAAGCTTTCTTT. Amino acids: CASSARVGRVTEAFF.

The chain carries TRBV29-1 and TRBJ1-3; D is unresolved. V was cut by 0 bases and J by 4 bases, with 13 bases left in between. The V gene's germline CDR1 is SQVTM and CDR2 ANQGSEA. This CDR3 spans 15 amino acids. The CDR3 DNA reads as TGCAGCGTTGAAGATCAGTCGAGAGGGGGAAACACCATATATTTT. Amino acids: CSVEDQSRGGNTIYF.

The chain recombines TRBV19 with TRBJ1-1, with D perhaps matching TRBD1 (5 bases). Germline CDR1 reads LNHDA; CDR2 reads SQIVND (reference sequence). This CDR3 contains 14 residues. The V end was cut by 4 bases, the J end by 0 bases, with 9 bases between. CDR3 amino acids: CASSTGGMNTEAFF. CDR3 nucleotides: TGTGCCAGTAGTACGGGGGGTATGAACACTGAAGCTTTCTTT.

The gene calls are TRBV7-9 and TRBJ2-1; a weak D match, TRBD2 (6 bases). The CDR3 is made up of 18 amino acids. The V gene's germline CDR1 is SEHNR and CDR2 FQNEAQ (reference sequence). Trimming removed 4 bases at V and 0 bases at J, with 19 bases between. The CDR3 sequence: CASSSQLGLKSSYNEQFF. The CDR3 coding sequence is TGTGCCAGCAGCTCACAACTGGGACTTAAGAGCTCCTACAATGAGCAGTTCTTC.

The chain has TRBV2 and TRBJ2-5; 11 bases fit TRBD1. Germline V gene lookup returns CDR1 SNHLY and CDR2 FYNNEI. The CDR3 runs to 14 residues. With V trimmed by 6 bases and J by 4 bases, 4 bases remained unmatched. CDR3 sequence (DNA): TGTGCCAGCAGGGGGACAGGGGGGGGAGAGACCCAGTACTTC. Its protein is CASRGTGGGETQYF.

This chain uses TRBV3-1 (or the pseudogene TRBV3-2) with TRBJ2-3, with 8 bases that match TRBD1. Germline trimming cut 4 bases from V and 4 bases from J; bases unmatched to any gene: 10. Germline lookup yields CDR1 LGHDT and CDR2 YNNKEL (reference sequence). The CDR3 spans 16 residues. CDR3: CASSLSAGGDADTQYF. CDR3 sequence (DNA): TGTGCCAGCAGCCTTTCCGCAGGGGGCGACGCAGATACGCAGTATTTT.